This T cell receptor (beta chain) was profiled in a study of cytomegalovirus exposure and HLA in healthy donors. Points on this clone: Its antigen remains unidentified.

The germline V and J ends were trimmed by 1 base and 5 bases, with 11 bases remaining between them. The CDR3 length is 14 residues. Germline V CDR1 and CDR2: SSHAT, FNYEAQ (reference sequence). Study-wide results and limits: Specificity of a few CMV-associated chains for CMV antigens was verified in vitro.

The PCR ran on 60 Vbeta and 13 Jbeta primers. Repertoires were generated with immunoSEQ multiplex PCR, while TCRdb's copy carries only in-frame clones and drops some. The sample shows about 160,000 clones, 60% to 85% of them seen only once. This sequence joins TRBV7-7 and TRBJ2-5; D unclear. This TCR derives from a woman aged 45-65 years in good health and CMV-seropositive. The sample comprised PBMCs. In nucleotides, the CDR3 is TGTGCCAGCAGCTTAGAAGGTTCCGGGGAGACCCAGTACTTC. It specifies CASSLEGSGETQYF. The full variable domain, its missing parts supplied by reference TRBV7-7 and TRBJ2-5, is GAGVSQSPRYKVTKRGQDVTLRCDPISSHATLYWYQQALGQGPEFLTYFNYEAQPDKSGLPSDRFSAERPEGSISTLTIQRTEQRDSAMYRCASSLEGSGETQYFGPGTRLLVL.